The clone carrying this T cell receptor beta chain has just one count. The CDR3 loop spans 16 amino acids. Germline CDR1 is SGHTA and CDR2 is FQGTGA. J gave up 0 bases and V 2 bases, and 4 bases lay outside the gene matches. This record comes from a study of cytomegalovirus exposure and HLA in healthy donors. PCR primers comprised 60 Vbeta and 13 Jbeta primers. TCRdb's copy holds only in-frame clones and misses some; the assay was immunoSEQ multiplex PCR. The data contain 100,000 to 150,000 clones, around 78% of them singletons. The sequenced material came from PBMCs. The clonotype originates from a woman aged 45 to 65 in good health and CMV-seronegative. The rearrangement uses TRBV7-3 and TRBJ2-1, with 7 bases identical to TRBD2. The CDR3 DNA reads TGTGCCAGCAGCTTATGGGGCGGGAGCTCCTACAATGAGCAGTTCTTC. This encodes CASSLWGGSSYNEQFF.